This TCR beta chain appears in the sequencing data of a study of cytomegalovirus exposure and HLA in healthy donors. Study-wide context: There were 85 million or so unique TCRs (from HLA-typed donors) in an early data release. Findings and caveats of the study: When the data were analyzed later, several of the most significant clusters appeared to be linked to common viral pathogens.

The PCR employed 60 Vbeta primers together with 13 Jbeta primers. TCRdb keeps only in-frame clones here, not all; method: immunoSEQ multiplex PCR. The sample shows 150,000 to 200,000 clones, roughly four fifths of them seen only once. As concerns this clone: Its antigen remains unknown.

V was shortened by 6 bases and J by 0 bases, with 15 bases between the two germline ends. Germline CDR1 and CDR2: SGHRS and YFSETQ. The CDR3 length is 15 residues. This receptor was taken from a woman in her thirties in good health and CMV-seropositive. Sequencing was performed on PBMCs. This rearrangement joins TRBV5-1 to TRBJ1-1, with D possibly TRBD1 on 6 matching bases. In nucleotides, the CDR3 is TGCGCCAGCAATTTTGGGGGCGGAATGAACACTGAAGCTTTCTTT. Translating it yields CASNFGGGMNTEAFF. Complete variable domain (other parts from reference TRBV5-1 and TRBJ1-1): KAGVTQTPRYLIKTRGQQVTLSCSPISGHRSVSWYQQTPGQGLQFLFEYFSETQRNKGNFPGRFSGRQFSNSRSEMNVSTLELGDSALYLCASNFGGGMNTEAFFGQGTRLTVV.